These 8 T cell receptor beta chains share one sample of origin, sequenced in a study of monozygotic twins with inflammatory bowel disease. TCRdb reprocessed the 5' RACE reads and reports one entry per CDR3 protein, with no DNA. With 120,000 to 150,000 distinct CDR3 sequences in the sample, the ten largest clones hold less than 3%. The sequenced sample was blood. The receptors were gathered from a human donor with ulcerative colitis or Crohn's disease, or a healthy co-twin of an affected twin (not recorded which).

The genes are TRBV15 and TRBJ2-3; TCRdb's D call, TRBD2, is unchecked because there is no DNA. Germline V gene lookup returns CDR1 LNHNV and CDR2 YYDKDF (reference sequence). The CDR3 is made up of 15 amino acids. CDR3 in amino acids: CATSKGLAGTDTQYF.

The J gene is TRBJ1-4, the V gene TRBV19; TCRdb's D call of TRBD1 is untestable without DNA. The V gene's germline CDR1 is LNHDA and CDR2 SQIVND (reference sequence). The CDR3 has 17 amino acids. CDR3 sequence reads: CASSPLGTGATNEKLFF.

This rearrangement joins TRBV27 to TRBJ1-3; TCRdb lists TRBD1, though no DNA is available to test this call. The CDR3 length is 18 residues. Germline CDR1 MNHEY, CDR2 SMNVEV (reference sequence). CDR3 sequence reads: CASSLSGRDRGPGNTIYF.

This chain links TRBV12-3 or TRBV12-4 with TRBJ2-5; TCRdb proposes TRBD2, but this gene call is untestable without DNA. The CDR3 has 16 residues. CDR3 loop: CASSLNSGGVKETQYF.

The chain has TRBV5-1 and TRBJ2-5. From germline, CDR1 is SGHRS and CDR2 YFSETQ. The CDR3 totals 13 residues. The CDR3 spells CASSDQTQETQYF.

This sequence joins TRBV18 and TRBJ1-1; TCRdb selects TRBD1, and the lack of DNA leaves this call unchecked. The CDR3 contains 14 residues. Germline lookup yields CDR1 KGHSH and CDR2 LQKENI. This CDR3 is CASSRDRINTEAFF.

V is TRBV7-9 and J is TRBJ1-1. This CDR3 is 13 amino acids long. In germline, CDR1 is SEHNR, CDR2 FQNEAQ (reference sequence). CDR3 loop: CASSSDGNIEAFF.

The gene calls are TRBV27 and TRBJ2-7. Germline assignment: CDR1 MNHEY and CDR2 SMNVEV (reference sequence). There are 13 residues in the CDR3. The CDR3 region is CASSPGRPYEQYF.